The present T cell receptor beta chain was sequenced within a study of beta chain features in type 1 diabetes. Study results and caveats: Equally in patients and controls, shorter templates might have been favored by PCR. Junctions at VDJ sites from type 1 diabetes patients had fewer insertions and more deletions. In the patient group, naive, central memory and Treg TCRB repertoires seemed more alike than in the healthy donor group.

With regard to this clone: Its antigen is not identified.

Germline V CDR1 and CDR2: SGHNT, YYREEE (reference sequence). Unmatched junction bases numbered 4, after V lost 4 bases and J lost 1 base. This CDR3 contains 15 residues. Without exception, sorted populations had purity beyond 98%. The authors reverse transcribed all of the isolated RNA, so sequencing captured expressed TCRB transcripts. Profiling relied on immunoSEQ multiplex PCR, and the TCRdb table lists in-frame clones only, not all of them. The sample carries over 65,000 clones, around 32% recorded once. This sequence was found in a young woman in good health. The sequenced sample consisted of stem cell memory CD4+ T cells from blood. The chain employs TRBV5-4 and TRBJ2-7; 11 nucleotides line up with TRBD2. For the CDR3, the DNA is TGTGCCAGCAGCCTGACTAGCGGGACTTCCTACGAGCAGTACTTC. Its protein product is CASSLTSGTSYEQYF.